The 17 T cell receptor beta chains listed next were all sequenced from one sample in a study of CD8 T cells in ankylosing spondylitis. A single record per CDR3 protein comes from TCRdb applying MiXCR to the 5' RACE reads. This table holds 350,000 to 450,000 distinct CDR3 sequences, 20% found once. Sequenced sample: blood, either unsorted or a sorted T cell fraction (not recorded which). The receptors originated from a male donor with ankylosing spondylitis or in good health (not recorded which).

The genes are TRBV6-5 and TRBJ2-7, with D possibly matching TRBD2 (6 bases). Trimming removed 0 bases at V and 4 bases at J, with 22 bases between. CDR3 length: 18 amino acids. Per germline, CDR1 MNHEY and CDR2 SVGAGI. CDR3 sequence reads: CASSYSGPDLGSGYEQYF. CDR3 DNA: TGTGCCAGCAGTTACTCGGGCCCGGACCTCGGGAGTGGGTACGAGCAGTACTTC.

This chain uses TRBV5-1 with TRBJ1-1, with TRBD1 as a possible D gene (6 bases). V was clipped by 7 bases and J by 3 bases, with 13 bases between them. CDR3 length: 13 amino acids. Germline lookup yields CDR1 SGHRS and CDR2 YFSETQ. In nucleotides, the CDR3 is TGCGCCAGCTGCACAGGGATGGACACTGAAGCTTTCTTT. Translation: CASCTGMDTEAFF.

This clonotype was seen more than once but under ten times. The V gene is TRBV6-1, the J gene TRBJ2-5; TRBD2 aligns across 7 bases. This CDR3 is 14 amino acids long. The V segment lost 7 bases and the J segment 5 bases; nucleotides outside the gene matches: 10. In germline, CDR1 is MNHNS, CDR2 SASEGT. CDR3 DNA: TGTGCCAGCAAAGGAGACAGCGGGGCGGAGACCCAGTACTTC. Translated, it gives CASKGDSGAETQYF.

The chain couples TRBV12-3 or TRBV12-4 to TRBJ1-1; D possibly corresponds to TRBD1 (5 bases). This CDR3 contains 14 residues. V lost 7 bases and J lost 3, with 15 bases in between. In DNA, the CDR3 is TGTGCCAGCAACTGGGGGGATAGAGACACTGAAGCTTTCTTT. Translating it yields CASNWGDRDTEAFF.

This clonotype has only a few counts. The chain employs TRBV24-1 and TRBJ2-3; D may be TRBD2 (6 bases). This CDR3 has 16 amino acids. Germline lookup yields CDR1 KGHDR and CDR2 SFDVKD. The germline V and J ends were trimmed by 4 bases and 4 bases, with 17 bases remaining between them. CDR3 DNA sequence: TGTGCCACCAGTGACCGCCGGGACTTGAGGGCAGATACGCAGTATTTT. Translated, it gives CATSDRRDLRADTQYF.

The CDR3 sequence is CTRSLHAIPSSYNEQFF. The CDR3 coding sequence is TGTACCCGCAGTCTTCATGCCATCCCGAGCTCCTACAATGAGCAGTTCTTC. V and J are TRBV2 and TRBJ2-1; D gene ambiguous. The germline V gene encodes CDR1 SNHLY and CDR2 FYNNEI. The length of the CDR3 is 17 residues.

There are a few counts of this clonotype. The V call is TRBV12-3 or TRBV12-4, the J call TRBJ2-3; possibly TRBD1 for D (6 bases). This CDR3 spans 14 amino acids. The V and J ends lost 2 bases and 5 bases respectively, with 11 bases between them. CDR3 in DNA: TGTGCCAGCAGTTTACCAGGGGCGGGAGATACGCAGTATTTT. It codes for CASSLPGAGDTQYF.

The V gene is TRBV20-1, the J gene TRBJ2-7; possible D gene TRBD2, 5 bases. This CDR3 spans 13 amino acids. CDR1 is DFQATT and CDR2 is SNEGSKA in the germline V gene (reference sequence). V lost 2 bases to trimming and J lost 1 base, with 9 bases between them. CDR3 amino acids: CSARRRGSYEQYF. CDR3 in DNA: TGCAGTGCTAGAAGACGGGGTTCCTACGAGCAGTACTTC.

V usage is TRBV20-1 and J usage is TRBJ1-2; no clear D. V lost 6 bases and J 4 bases, leaving 18 bases between the germline ends. This CDR3 contains 14 residues. CDR1 is DFQATT and CDR2 is SNEGSKA in the germline V gene (reference sequence). Here the CDR3 DNA reads TGCAGTGCCCCCATAGTGGTTGGGAGCTATGGCTACACCTTC. As protein: CSAPIVVGSYGYTF.

This clonotype came up a few times. J is TRBJ1-2 and V is TRBV6-1; possible D gene TRBD1, 5 bases. Germline V gives CDR1 MNHNS, CDR2 SASEGT. This CDR3 region has 15 residues. Trimming pared 6 bases from V and 1 base from J, leaving 15 bases between. CDR3 DNA sequence: TGTGCCAGCAGGGGACGCGGAGGGCATAACTATGGCTACACCTTC. Amino acid sequence: CASRGRGGHNYGYTF.

V gene TRBV29-1 combines with J gene TRBJ2-3; 7 nucleotides match TRBD2. With V trimmed by 6 bases and J by 1 base, 16 bases remained unmatched. Germline CDR1 reads SQVTM; CDR2 reads ANQGSEA. The CDR3 has 17 amino acids. CDR3 in DNA: TGCAGCGTCTGTAGCGGGCCCTCAATTAAGGGCACAGATACGCAGTATTTT. This translates into CSVCSGPSIKGTDTQYF.

Many counts were recorded for this clonotype. The chain carries TRBV29-1 and TRBJ2-5; D remains ambiguous. Trimming removed 1 base at V and 3 bases at J, with 3 bases between. CDR1 and CDR2 (germline): SQVTM, ANQGSEA. CDR3 size: 11 residues. The CDR3 bases are TGCAGCGTTGAAGGGAAAGAGACCCAGTACTTC. Residues: CSVEGKETQYF.

The chain couples TRBV20-1 to TRBJ2-7; D is perhaps TRBD1 (5 bases). CDR3 size: 17 residues. The germline V gene encodes CDR1 DFQATT and CDR2 SNEGSKA (reference sequence). Trimming cost V 6 bases and J 7 bases, with 31 bases left between them. Written as DNA, the CDR3 is TGCAGTGCCCTATCCGTAGAGATCAGGGCAGCCGAAGGAGAGCAGTACTTC. Amino acid sequence: CSALSVEIRAAEGEQYF.

This chain connects TRBV3-1 to TRBJ2-7, with 9 bases matching TRBD1. Germline-derived CDR1 and CDR2 are LGHDT and YNNKEL (reference sequence). V was pared by 5 bases and J by 4 bases, with 9 bases of the junction left unmatched. CDR3 length: 15 amino acids. The CDR3 DNA sequence: TGTGCCAGCAGCAACCCGGGACAGGGATTATACGAGCAGTACTTC. This translates into CASSNPGQGLYEQYF.

A few counts support this clonotype. The V and J genes are TRBV20-1 and TRBJ2-7; 7 positions agree with TRBD2. CDR3 length: 11 amino acids. Unmatched junction bases numbered 6, after V lost 7 bases and J lost 6 bases. Germline V gives CDR1 DFQATT, CDR2 SNEGSKA (reference sequence). For the CDR3, the DNA is TGCAGTGTTCCTAGCGGTCTCGAGCAGTACTTC. Protein sequence: CSVPSGLEQYF.

In this sample, this clonotype turned up a few times. J is TRBJ2-6 and V is TRBV18; D is possibly TRBD1 (5 bases). Deletions cut 0 bases from V and 3 bases from J, with 6 bases between. The CDR3 is 15 residues long. Germline loops: CDR1 KGHSH, CDR2 LQKENI. CDR3 sequence reads: CASSPPRVGANVLTF. The CDR3 DNA reads as TGTGCCAGCTCACCACCCAGGGTTGGGGCCAACGTCCTGACTTTC.

This clonotype occurred a few times. This chain uses TRBV16 with TRBJ2-2; D unclear. CDR1 KGHSY and CDR2 FQNENV come from the germline V gene. The CDR3 covers 14 residues. V lost 2 bases and J lost 2, with 6 bases in between. CDR3 nucleotide sequence: TGTGCCAGCAGCCAACCGATTAACACCGGGGAGCTGTTTTTT. As protein: CASSQPINTGELFF.